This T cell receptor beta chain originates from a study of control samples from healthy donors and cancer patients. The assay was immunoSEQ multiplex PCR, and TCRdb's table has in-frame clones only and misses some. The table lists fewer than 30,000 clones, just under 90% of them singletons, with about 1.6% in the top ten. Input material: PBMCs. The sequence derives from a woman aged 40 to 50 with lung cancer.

In DNA form, the CDR3 reads TGCGCCAGCAGCCGGGGCCCGCGCCTGGGCAGTTCCCCGGGGATGCAGTACTTC. It codes for CASSRGPRLGSSPGMQYF. The chain recombines TRBV4-1 with TRBJ2-7; D may correspond to TRBD1 or TRBD2 (5 bases each). This CDR3 region has 18 residues. From germline, CDR1 is MGHRA and CDR2 YSYEKL. Trimming pared 4 bases from V and 9 bases from J, leaving 31 bases between.